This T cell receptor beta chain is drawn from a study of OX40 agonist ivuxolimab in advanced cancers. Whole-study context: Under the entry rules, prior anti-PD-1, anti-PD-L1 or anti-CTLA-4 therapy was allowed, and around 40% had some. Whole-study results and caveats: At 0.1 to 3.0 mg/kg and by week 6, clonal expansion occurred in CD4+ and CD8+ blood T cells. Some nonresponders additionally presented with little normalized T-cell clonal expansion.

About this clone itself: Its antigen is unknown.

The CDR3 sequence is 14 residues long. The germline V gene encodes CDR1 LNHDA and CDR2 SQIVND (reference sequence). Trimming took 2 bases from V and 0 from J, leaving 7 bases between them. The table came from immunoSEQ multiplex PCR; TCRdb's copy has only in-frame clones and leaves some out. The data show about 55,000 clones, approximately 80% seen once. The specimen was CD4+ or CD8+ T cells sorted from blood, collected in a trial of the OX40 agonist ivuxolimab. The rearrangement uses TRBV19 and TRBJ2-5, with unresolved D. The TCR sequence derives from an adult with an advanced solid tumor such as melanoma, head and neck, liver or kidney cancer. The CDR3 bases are TGTGCCAGTAGTATAAGGGTGTACCAAGAGACCCAGTACTTC. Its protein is CASSIRVYQETQYF.